This T cell receptor beta chain is from a study of radiation and T cells in renal cell carcinoma. The V and J ends lost 1 base and 0 bases respectively, with 9 bases between them. The germline gives CDR1 MNHEY, CDR2 SMNVEV (reference sequence). This CDR3 is built from 15 residues. The method was immunoSEQ multiplex PCR; TCRdb's version includes in-frame clones alone and lacks a portion of them. The sample holds about 12,000 clones, about 33% seen once. This clone appeared a few times. Treatment specified: 15 Gy SBRT to primary tumor, nephrectomy 4 weeks later. The chain employs TRBV27 and TRBJ1-1; no firm D call. The starting material was tumor tissue, obtained from a patient whose treatment included radiotherapy and nephrectomy. This TCR derives from a man aged 55 to 70 with renal cell carcinoma. The CDR3 DNA reads TGTGCCAGCAGTTTATATTCGACCCTGAACACTGAAGCTTTCTTT. Protein sequence: CASSLYSTLNTEAFF.